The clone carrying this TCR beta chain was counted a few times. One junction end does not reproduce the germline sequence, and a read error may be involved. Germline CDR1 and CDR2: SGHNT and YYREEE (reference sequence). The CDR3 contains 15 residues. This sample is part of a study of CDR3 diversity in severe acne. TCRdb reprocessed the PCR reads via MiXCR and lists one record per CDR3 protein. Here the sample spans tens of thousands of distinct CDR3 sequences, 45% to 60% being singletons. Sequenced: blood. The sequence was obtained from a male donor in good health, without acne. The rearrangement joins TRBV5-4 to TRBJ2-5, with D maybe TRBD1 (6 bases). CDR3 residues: CASSSDRGGQETQYF. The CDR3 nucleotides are TGTGCCAGTAGCTCGGATCGAGGGGGACAAGAGACCCAGTACTTC.